The source of this T cell receptor (beta chain) is a study of shared clonotypes between healthy human individuals (dated by TCRdb to about 2020). Some background on the complete study: The cohort comprised a couple of women and three men aged 18 to 49 years. Libraries were prepared and TCR repertoires were sequenced by different laboratories using diverse techniques, in order to increase sequencing depth and limit assay-specific biases. Blood TCR repertoires of five healthy adults were deeply sequenced to estimate repertoire size and the extent of clonotype sharing between individuals. Each donor's leukapheresis produced roughly between roughly 0.85 and 9 billion PBMCs. For each donor, CD4 naive and CD4 memory were each run on three plates, CD8 naive on two plates, and CD8 memory on one plate.

The donors were healthy, HIV-negative adults who had no recently reported acute infections or vaccinations. Only Caucasian adults living in Nashville, Tennessee, USA were represented among the donors. CD4+ T cells were enriched by magnetic negative selection, after which naive cells were positively selected on CD45RA and the negative fraction was taken as the memory subset. After blood collection by leukapheresis, PBMCs were isolated using Ficoll-Histopaque density gradient centrifugation and then cryopreserved in the vapor phase of liquid nitrogen. Analytical flow cytometry was used to check the purity and quantity of every magnetically sorted T cell population. From each sorted fraction, genomic DNA was isolated and quantified by UV absorbance on a Nanodrop 2000c. Results and caveats for the whole study, not just this receptor: Compared with non-shared clonotypes, clonotypes shared by all four sorted-subset donors had higher generation probabilities. The small number of donors limited the genetic and exposure-history diversity represented. Rarefaction of sorted-subset datasets indicated incomplete sequencing despite the large sequencing depth. Around 5% of naive CD4, 3.5% of naive CD8, roughly 2.4% of memory CD4, and roughly 0.4% of memory CD8 clonotypes were shared across several donors. Pairwise subsampling led to the expectation that sequencing depth would affect the degree of clonotype sharing among donors. Naive subsets generally had larger estimated clonotype richness than memory subsets. Only blood was sampled, and tissue TCR repertoires likely differ from those in blood.

As for this clone: The specificity of this receptor is unknown. At one end the junction does not follow the germline gene, possibly because of a read error.

Including cysteine and phenylalanine, the CDR3 has 15 amino acids. Only the CDR3 portion is preserved as DNA: 45 bases, with reading frame beginning at the first base. Based on the germline V gene (reference sequence), the CDR1 and CDR2 sequences are MNHNY and SVGAGI. Using the deep immunoSEQ assay, multiplex PCR amplified TCR CDR3 regions from genomic DNA. For each cell subset, the extracted genomic DNA was distributed evenly across all wells of several immunoSEQ 96-well plates, and each plate served as one replicate. For sorted subsets, each replicate PCR was loaded with roughly 0.2 ug genomic DNA, equivalent to 32,000 or so T cell genomes. Purified libraries were measured with a Qubit 3.0 fluorometer, size-checked on a Bioanalyzer 2100, and measured again with the KAPA Library Quantification kit. Each immunoSEQ 96-well plate was sequenced on its own single-read 150-cycle Illumina NextSeq 550 flow cell. The original pipeline was this. Because only junctional sequences without quality scores were contained in the immunoSEQ output, filtering matching that applied to full-length reads could not be performed. To assign V/J genes and CDR3, sequences were annotated using PyIR, a Python wrapper for IgBLAST v1.9, with IMGT germline references. Reads with weak V/J assignments (E-value above 1e-6), missing CDR3, stop codons, out-of-frame junctions, or ambiguous translated residues were removed. V3J clonotypes were defined as sequences sharing an identical inferred V gene, J gene, and CDR3 amino acid sequence. The percentage overlap between two repertoires was calculated by dividing the number of shared unique clonotypes by the size of the smaller repertoire. Three approaches were used to assess repertoire richness: RTK rarefaction, the Chao1 estimator, and Recon v2.1 estimates of unobserved clonotypes. Generation probabilities for all TCRbeta clonotypes obtained by the gDNA method from four donors were computed using OLGA. TCRdb retrieved this table from immuneACCESS and kept in-frame rearrangements only. Not all clones are present; in checked studies, unresolved V genes account for under half, and no reason is known for the remainder. V, J and clone size are taken as reported in that table, and D and trimming were inferred from the DNA itself. Present in this sample are about 2.3 million clones, 85% to 95% of which were seen just once. 0.37% of the sample is held by the ten biggest clonotypes.

The V and J genes are TRBV6-6 and TRBJ1-2, and 7 junctional nucleotides match TRBD1. Sequenced: naive CD4+ T cells from PBMCs. The cell subset or site tag for this specimen amounts to: CD45RA+ positively selected. The TCR originated in a man aged 18 to 29 in good health. Some clones in this sample may be carry-over from other donors' samples. Read as DNA, the sequence is TGTGCCAGCAGTGACTCTCTCAGGGGGAACTATGGCTACACCTTC. Its amino acids are CASSDSLRGNYGYTF.